A single count supports the clone carrying this T cell receptor (beta chain). Germline CDR1 reads LGHNA; CDR2 reads YNFKEQ. The CDR3 consists of 13 residues. V lost 0 bases and J lost 9, with 11 bases in between. Researchers took blood at baseline, on cycle 4 day 1, and on cycle 7 day 1. The entry originates in a study of OX40 agonist ivuxolimab in advanced cancers. In the study overall: The drug used for patients, ivuxolimab, was an agonistic anti-OX40 (CD134) antibody. Subjects had a mean age of 60 years, with a range of roughly 20 to 79; just over 80% were male.

The protocol was immunoSEQ multiplex PCR, while the TCRdb copy is restricted to in-frame clones and leaves out a portion. The data show around 80,000 clones, 70% to 90% seen once. The chain employs TRBV4-2 and TRBJ2-5; no clear D gene. The TCR was taken from an adult with an advanced solid tumor such as melanoma, head and neck, liver or kidney cancer. The specimen comprised CD4+ or CD8+ T cells sorted from blood, sampled in a trial of the OX40 agonist ivuxolimab. The CDR3 region has the DNA TGTGCCAGCAGCCAAGATTTAAGGCTTTCCCAGTACTTC. Its protein is CASSQDLRLSQYF.